This TCR beta chain was obtained from a study of T-cell memory formation after mild COVID-19. This clonotype was detected only a few times. Germline CDR1 and CDR2: MNHEY and SVGAGI. Germline trimming cut 11 bases from V and 2 bases from J; bases unmatched to any gene: 17. The CDR3 is made up of 17 amino acids. MiXCR, run by TCRdb on the 5' RACE reads, gives a single entry per CDR3 protein. Here the sample spans roughly 200,000 distinct CDR3 sequences, 16% being singletons. Sequencing input: PBMCs or a T cell subset sorted from them (not recorded which). This receptor was taken from an adult woman who had mild COVID-19 (a few samples of this study predate the infection). Cell type and time point are not known. The V call is TRBV6-5, the J call TRBJ1-2; 10 bases are a match to TRBD1. The CDR3 DNA follows: TGTGCCGGCCCACTTGGAGGGGGACAGGGGCCGAACTATGGCTACACCTTC. Protein: CAGPLGGGQGPNYGYTF.